A single sample gave rise to the 9 T cell receptor beta chains below, sequenced in a study of T cell repertoires in cytomegalovirus infection. These receptors are not linked to any known antigen. TCRdb re-called the reads through MiXCR, storing one row per CDR3 protein. The sample lists 900,000 to 950,000 distinct CDR3 sequences, about a third occurring once. The source was cultured CD8+ T cells from PBMCs, collected from culture after CMV antigen stimulation. Receptors originate from a human donor in good health (CMV status not recorded). Some clones in this sample may be carry-over from other donors' samples.

This clonotype occurred many times. The chain combines TRBV12-5 with TRBJ2-5; D might be TRBD1 (6 bases). The V end lost 6 bases, the J end lost 1 base, and 15 bases lay between the germline ends. Per germline, CDR1 LGHNT and CDR2 FRNRAP. The CDR3 is 15 residues long. The DNA for the CDR3 is TGTGCTAGTGGAATTTGGACAGATACCCAAGAGACCCAGTACTTC. Protein sequence: CASGIWTDTQETQYF.

The sample holds many counts of this clonotype. V gene TRBV7-9 combines with J gene TRBJ2-2; D ambiguous. The CDR3 has 16 residues. Deletions cut 7 bases from V and 0 bases from J, with 15 bases between. Per germline, CDR1 SEHNR and CDR2 FQNEAQ (reference sequence). CDR3 nucleotides: TGTGCCAGCATCGTATATGCTAACTCGAACACCGGGGAGCTGTTTTTT. This gives the protein CASIVYANSNTGELFF. Full variable domain (rest looked up from reference TRBV7-9 and TRBJ2-2): DTGVSQNPRHKITKRGQNVTFRCDPISEHNRLYWYRQTLGQGPEFLTYFQNEAQLEKSRLLSDRFSAERPKGSFSTLEIQRTEQGDSAMYLCASIVYANSNTGELFFGEGSRLTVL.

This clonotype was observed a handful of times. This chain uses TRBV19 with TRBJ1-2; D remains unclear. Trimming shortened V by 3 bases and J by 4 bases, and 12 bases separated the two germline ends. Germline-derived CDR1 and CDR2 are LNHDA and SQIVND (reference sequence). The CDR3 covers 14 residues. CDR3 residues: CASSIPPEPYGYTF. The CDR3 nucleotides are TGTGCCAGTAGTATCCCGCCGGAGCCCTATGGCTACACCTTC. Looking up the rest from reference TRBV19 and TRBJ1-2 gives the full variable domain: DGGITQSPKYLFRKEGQNVTLSCEQNLNHDAMYWYRQDPGQGLRLIYYSQIVNDFQKGDIAEGYSVSREKKESFPLTVTSAQKNPTAFYLCASSIPPEPYGYTFGSGTRLTVV.

This clonotype was counted between two and nine times. The chain recombines TRBV6-1 with TRBJ2-1; 10 bases are shared with TRBD2. The CDR3 has 15 amino acids. Per germline, CDR1 MNHNS and CDR2 SASEGT. J lost 4 bases, V lost 4 bases, and 4 bases had no gene match. DNA for the CDR3: TGTGCCAGCAGTGGTGGACTAGCGGCTTACAATGAGCAGTTCTTC. Its translation: CASSGGLAAYNEQFF.

With respect to this clonotype: Given a much more abundant clone one base away, this may be a read error. This CDR3 is CAGSPFHPGQGYGYTF. As DNA, the CDR3 is TGCGCCGGCAGCCCATTCCATCCGGGACAGGGTTATGGCTACACCTTC. V is TRBV4-1 and J is TRBJ1-2, with 9 bases fitting TRBD1. The length of the CDR3 is 16 residues. CDR1 and CDR2 from the germline V gene are MGHRA and YSYEKL.

In this sample, this clonotype turned up a few times. This chain joins TRBV6-2 or TRBV6-3 and TRBJ2-7; D might be TRBD2 (7 bases). Germline V CDR1 and CDR2: MNHEY, SVGEGT. V lost 6 bases to trimming and J lost 6 bases, with 15 bases between them. This CDR3 is built from 13 residues. CDR3 protein: CASRGGARAEQYV. DNA for the CDR3: TGTGCCAGCAGAGGGGGGGCGCGAGCCGAGCAGTACGTC.

This chain connects TRBV11-3 to TRBJ1-1, with D hard to call. Trimming removed 5 bases at V and 7 bases at J, with 17 bases between. This CDR3 comprises 14 residues. The germline V gene has CDR1 SGHNT and CDR2 YENEEA. The CDR3 reads CASSDQKGTNEAFF. The DNA for the CDR3 is TGTGCCAGCAGCGACCAGAAGGGAACTAATGAAGCTTTCTTT.

This clonotype has only a few counts. This chain links TRBV6-6 with TRBJ1-2; no clear D gene. The V and J ends lost 0 bases and 8 bases respectively, with 10 bases between them. Per the germline V gene, CDR1 is MNHNY and CDR2 is SVGAGI (reference sequence). CDR3 size: 13 residues. Here the CDR3 DNA reads TGTGCCAGCAGTTACTCAGCAGAGATCGGCTACACCTTC. It specifies CASSYSAEIGYTF.

The chain has TRBV4-3 and TRBJ2-1, with D maybe TRBD1 (5 bases). The V gene's germline CDR1 is LGHNA and CDR2 YSLEER. The CDR3 sequence is 17 residues long. The V and J ends lost 1 base and 8 bases respectively, with 21 bases between them. The CDR3, as DNA: TGCGCCAGCAGCCAAGCTCCGGGTCCCAGCGAAGGGGATGAGCAGTTCTTC. It specifies CASSQAPGPSEGDEQFF.